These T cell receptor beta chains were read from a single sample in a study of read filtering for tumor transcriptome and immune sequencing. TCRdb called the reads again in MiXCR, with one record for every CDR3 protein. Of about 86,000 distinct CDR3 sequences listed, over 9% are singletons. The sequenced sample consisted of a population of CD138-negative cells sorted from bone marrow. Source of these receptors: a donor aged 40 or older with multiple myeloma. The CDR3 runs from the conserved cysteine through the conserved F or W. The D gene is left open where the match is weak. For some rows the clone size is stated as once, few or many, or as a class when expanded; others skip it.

TGTGCCAGCAGCTCCCCCCGACAGTCTAATGAAAAACTGTTTTTT CASSSPRQSNEKLFF TRBV7-9 - TRBJ1-4 -
TGCGCCAGCAGCTTGGTGCCCTCCCGACAGGGGAGCTCCTACGAGCAGTACTTC CASSLVPSRQGSSYEQYF TRBV5-1 many TRBJ2-7 TRBD1
TGCGCCAGCCCGACAGGGTTTGGGTATAGCAATCAGCCCCAGCATTTT CASPTGFGYSNQPQHF TRBV5-1 - TRBJ1-5 TRBD1
TGTGCCAGTAGAGAGACAGGGGCCGATTACGAGCAGTACTTC CASRETGADYEQYF TRBV19 many TRBJ2-7 TRBD1
TGTGCCAGCAGTATCGGAGCCGTTCAGGGGGCGACCGGGGAGCTGTTTTTT CASSIGAVQGATGELFF TRBV7-2 - TRBJ2-2 TRBD1
TGTGCCAGCAGCTTAGCGGGAGCGGGGACCGGGGAGCTGTTTTTT CASSLAGAGTGELFF TRBV7-2 - TRBJ2-2 TRBD2
TGCGCCAGCAGCCCTACACCGGGACAGGGAAACACCGGGGAGCTGTTTTTT CASSPTPGQGNTGELFF TRBV5-1 many TRBJ2-2 TRBD1
TGTGCCAGCAGTGCCACAGAAGACACTGAAGCTTTCTTT CASSATEDTEAFF TRBV6-1 many TRBJ1-1 -
TGTGCCAGCAGCTTTCTATATGAGACCCAGTACTTC CASSFLYETQYF TRBV7-8 many TRBJ2-5 -
TGTGTCAGTAGTATAGACGGCCACGAGACCCAGTACTTC CVSSIDGHETQYF TRBV19 few TRBJ2-5 -
TGTGCCAGCTCACCATGGACAGGGGGCGACGAGCAGTACTTC CASSPWTGGDEQYF TRBV18 - TRBJ2-7 TRBD1
TGCAGTGCTAGATTAGGAGGGGGGGCGGGAGTGGCTGATGAGCAGTTCTTC CSARLGGGAGVADEQFF TRBV20-1 many TRBJ2-1 -
TGCGCCAGCAGCTCGGCGGGGTACACCGGGGAGCTGTTTTTT CASSSAGYTGELFF TRBV5-1 many TRBJ2-2 -
TGTGCCAGCAGCCAACTGGACTGGAACACTGAAGCTTTCTTT CASSQLDWNTEAFF TRBV3-1 many TRBJ1-1 -
TGTGCCAGCACTCCCGGACAGGGCCCGGAGCAGTACTTC CASTPGQGPEQYF TRBV28 many TRBJ2-7 TRBD1
TGTGCCAGCACCCCTTTCAGCGGGGACGGCTACACCTTC CASTPFSGDGYTF TRBV2 many TRBJ1-2 -
TGTGCCAGCAGTGAAGTTGGGGTCCCCGGGGAGCAGTGCTTC CASSEVGVPGEQCF TRBV25-1 many TRBJ2-7 -
TGTGCCAGCGGAAACAGCGGTACGCAGTATTTT CASGNSGTQYF TRBV6-2/TRBV6-3 many TRBJ2-3 -
TGCAGCGTTGCCCCTGGGACTTTTTACGAGCAGTACTTC CSVAPGTFYEQYF TRBV29-1 many TRBJ2-7 -
TGTGCCAGCAGCTTATTTAAGTATGGGGTGGGGGTCAATCAGCCCCAGCATTTT CASSLFKYGVGVNQPQHF TRBV7-2 few TRBJ1-5 -
TGTGCCAGCAATTCTGGTGGGGTGAACACTGAAGCTTTCTTT CASNSGGVNTEAFF TRBV28 many TRBJ1-1 -
TGCAGTGCTAATAGCGGGAGAGTCGAGCAGTACTTC CSANSGRVEQYF TRBV20-1 many TRBJ2-7 TRBD2
TGCGCCAGCAGCCAAGATAGCGGACCGCAGTTCTTC CASSQDSGPQFF TRBV4-1 many TRBJ2-1 -
TGTGCCAGCAGTGTGGGACTAGCGGGAGTGGAGTACTTC CASSVGLAGVEYF TRBV28 many TRBJ2-7 TRBD2
TGCGCCAGCAGTCCAGCAGAGAATGAGCAGTTCTTC CASSPAENEQFF TRBV23-1 few TRBJ2-1 -
TGTGCCAGCAGTTCTGAGACAGGCTTCTCTGGAAACACCATATATTTT CASSSETGFSGNTIYF TRBV28 - TRBJ1-3 -
TGCGCCAGCAGCTCGCAACCGGGACAAGCCTACGAGCAGTACTTC CASSSQPGQAYEQYF TRBV5-1 many TRBJ2-7 -
TGTGCCAGCAGTTATTTCGGTAGCACAGATACGCAGTATTTT CASSYFGSTDTQYF TRBV6-2/TRBV6-3 once TRBJ2-3 -
TGCAGTGCTCCCGGACAGGCCTACACTGAAGCTTTCTTT CSAPGQAYTEAFF TRBV20-1 - TRBJ1-1 TRBD1
TGCAGTGCCACCCCCCCTTCACAGTTCTTC CSATPPSQFF TRBV20-1 many TRBJ2-1 -
TGTGCCAGCAGCACTAACTCGTACGAGCAGTACTTC CASSTNSYEQYF TRBV7-9 many TRBJ2-7 -
TGTGCCAGTAGTATTGTCCCGTCTCTCAATCAGCCCCAGCATTTT CASSIVPSLNQPQHF TRBV19 many TRBJ1-5 -
TGCGCCAGCAGTGAGTTCTCGGCGAGAGAGACCCAGTACTTC CASSEFSARETQYF TRBV10-1 few TRBJ2-5 -
TGTGCCTGGAGGAGGGCGGACGAGCAGTACTTC CAWRRADEQYF TRBV30 - TRBJ2-7 -
TGCAGTGCTAGAGACAGGGCCTCCTACGAGCAGTACTTC CSARDRASYEQYF TRBV20-1 - TRBJ2-7 -
TGTGCCAGCAGTTCCCGACGGTCCTTGGCTTATGGCTACACCTTC CASSSRRSLAYGYTF TRBV28 many TRBJ1-2 -
TGTGCCAGCAGCAGAGACAGGTACAATGAGCAGTTCTTC CASSRDRYNEQFF TRBV21-1 many TRBJ2-1 -
TGCGCCAGCAGCTCCGGCGGGGCTAACAATGAGCAGTTCTTC CASSSGGANNEQFF TRBV5-1 - TRBJ2-1 -
TGCAGTGCTAGAGAGCGAAGCGGGAGGGCCTACAATGAGCAGTTCTTC CSARERSGRAYNEQFF TRBV20-1 many TRBJ2-1 TRBD2
TGCGCCAGCGGGGAAACTCCCTACTACAATGAGCAGTTCTTC CASGETPYYNEQFF TRBV5-1 many TRBJ2-1 -
TGTGCCAGCAGCGAGGGGACTATAAACACCGGGGAGCTGTTTTTT CASSEGTINTGELFF TRBV5-4 many TRBJ2-2 TRBD2
TGCAGTGCGACCCGGGATACGCAGTATTTT CSATRDTQYF TRBV20-1 many TRBJ2-3 -
TGCGCCAGCAGCTTGGGACTGGGCTTGGAGGAGACCCAGTACTTC CASSLGLGLEETQYF TRBV5-1 many TRBJ2-5 -
TGCGCCAGCACCCTCGGGACAGGGGTCTCCTACGAGCAGTACTTC CASTLGTGVSYEQYF TRBV5-1 many TRBJ2-7 TRBD1
TGTGCCAGCAGTTACTTACAGGGACGCTATGGCTACACCTTC CASSYLQGRYGYTF TRBV6-5 many TRBJ1-2 -
TGCAGTGCTAGAGTGACTAGCGGTTATCAAGAGGCCCAGTACTTC CSARVTSGYQEAQYF TRBV20-1 - TRBJ2-5 TRBD2
TGCGCCAGCAGCCAACAGAACTATGGCTACACCTTC CASSQQNYGYTF TRBV4-1 many TRBJ1-2 -
TGCGCCAGCAGCGGACAAGCTAGCACAGATACGCAGTATTTT CASSGQASTDTQYF TRBV4-1 once TRBJ2-3 -
TGTGCCAGCACCGAGACAGTGGATAGCAATCAGCCCCAGCATTTT CASTETVDSNQPQHF TRBV9 many TRBJ1-5 -
TGTGCCAGCAGCCAGACCGTTCCGAACACTGAAGCTTTCTTT CASSQTVPNTEAFF TRBV2 many TRBJ1-1 -
TGTGCCAGCAGCTTAGAGAGCTCCTACAATGAGCAGTTCTTC CASSLESSYNEQFF TRBV7-9 many TRBJ2-1 -
TGTGCCAGCAGCCCGGGACAGCTATTCGCAACTAATGAAAAACTGTTTTTT CASSPGQLFATNEKLFF TRBV12-3/TRBV12-4 many TRBJ1-4 TRBD1
TGTGCCAGCGGGCTAACCCAAGTGACCCAGTACTTC CASGLTQVTQYF TRBV6-5 few TRBJ2-5 -